These 13 T cell receptor beta chains originate from one sample sequenced in a study of Ad26.COV2.S vaccination and SARS-CoV-2 variants. The data were produced by immunoSEQ multiplex PCR, yet TCRdb's version contains in-frame clones alone and is incomplete. The table has 330,000 or so clones, roughly 90% seen once. The treatment: some 20 received Ad26.COV2.S at low or high dose, single or two shots; 5 received placebo; per-sample allocation not given. Sample collection was performed on day 63 after the first vaccine or placebo injection. The sequencing here drew on peripheral blood, taken in a trial of Ad26.COV2.S vaccine versus placebo. The source is a person aged 18-60 years who received the Ad26.COV2.S COVID-19 vaccine or a placebo.

The CDR3 bases are TGTGCCAGTAGTATAGATTGGAGAGGGGGTACAACAGAGACCCAGTACTTC. It encodes CASSIDWRGGTTETQYF. The chain joins TRBV19 to TRBJ2-5; possibly TRBD1 for D (6 bases). Between the trimmed V and J ends, which lost 0 bases and 4 bases, there was a span of 18 bases. The CDR3 is made up of 17 amino acids. CDR1 and CDR2 (germline): LNHDA, SQIVND (reference sequence).

V and J are TRBV19 and TRBJ1-1, with D uncertain. The CDR3 has 18 amino acids. Trimming stripped 0 bases from V and 0 bases from J, with 17 bases between. Germline CDR1 is LNHDA and CDR2 is SQIVND (reference sequence). CDR3 protein: CASSIEAMTARMNTEAFF. The CDR3 DNA follows: TGTGCCAGTAGTATAGAGGCCATGACGGCCCGCATGAACACTGAAGCTTTCTTT.

The chain recombines TRBV9 with TRBJ1-1; D unclear. CDR3 length: 14 amino acids. Per germline, CDR1 SGDLS and CDR2 YYNGEE. Trimming removed 2 bases from V and 10 bases from J, with 18 bases in between. The CDR3 here is CASSVLSEGSGAFF. CDR3 nucleotide sequence: TGTGCCAGCAGCGTTCTCAGCGAGGGATCAGGAGCTTTCTTT.

The chain is built from TRBV7-2 and TRBJ2-2; TRBD1 agrees at 8 bases. The CDR3 consists of 16 residues. V was clipped by 6 bases and J by 1 base; unmatched bases: 7. Germline V CDR1 and CDR2: SGHTA, FQGNSA. CDR3 DNA: TGTGCCAGCAGTGGACAGGGTTCCAGGAACACCGGGGAGCTGTTTTTT. Encoded protein: CASSGQGSRNTGELFF.

This chain connects TRBV4-3 to TRBJ1-2; D is unclear. CDR1 and CDR2 (germline): LGHNA, YSLEER. The CDR3 sequence is 15 residues long. Deletions cut 1 base from V and 0 bases from J, with 9 bases between. The CDR3 DNA reads as TGCGCCAGCAGCCAAGGGAGGCAGGCTAACTATGGCTACACCTTC. This codes for CASSQGRQANYGYTF.

This clone was observed once. This chain joins TRBV5-8 and TRBJ1-1; D is unclear. Germline V gene sequence: CDR1 SGHTS, CDR2 YDEGEE. Trimming removed 2 bases at V and 0 bases at J, with 11 bases between. CDR3 length equals 15 residues. The CDR3 loop reads CASSFDARLNTEAFF. The CDR3 DNA sequence: TGTGCCAGCAGCTTTGACGCCAGGTTGAACACTGAAGCTTTCTTT.

The chain recombines TRBV18 with TRBJ2-7; D remains ambiguous. CDR3 length: 11 residues. Germline loops: CDR1 KGHSH, CDR2 LQKENI. Between the trimmed V and J ends, which lost 5 bases and 4 bases, there was a span of 6 bases. The CDR3 DNA follows: TGTGCCAGCTCAAGCTCATACGAGCAGTACTTC. Translation: CASSSSYEQYF.

The chain employs TRBV19 and TRBJ2-1; 8 bases match TRBD2. The CDR3 contains 17 residues. Germline trimming cut 3 bases from V and 7 bases from J; bases unmatched to any gene: 14. Germline loops: CDR1 LNHDA, CDR2 SQIVND (reference sequence). CDR3 bases: TGTGCCAGTAGTATCGCGATAGCCGGGACTAGGACTAATGAGCAGTTCTTC. It yields the protein CASSIAIAGTRTNEQFF.

V gene TRBV27 combines with J gene TRBJ1-2; 7 bases are shared with TRBD1. CDR1 MNHEY and CDR2 SMNVEV come from the germline V gene (reference sequence). After removal of 5 bases from V and 2 bases from J, the junction contained 8 bases not matched to a gene. This CDR3 comprises 15 residues. CDR3 protein: CASSGGQLGNYGYTF. In DNA form, the CDR3 reads TGTGCCAGCAGTGGGGGACAGCTTGGCAACTATGGCTACACCTTC.

This clone has more than one count but fewer than ten. V gene TRBV11-3 combines with J gene TRBJ2-1; 14 nucleotides match TRBD2. Germline loops: CDR1 SGHNT, CDR2 YENEEA. CDR3 length: 16 residues. The V gene end was trimmed by 1 base and the J gene end by 7 bases; junction bases not matched to a gene: 3. CDR3 in DNA: TGTGCCAGCAGCTTAGCGGGGACTAGCGGGGGTAATGAGCAGTTCTTC. Translation gives CASSLAGTSGGNEQFF.

For this clone: One end of the junction fails to match germline, which may point to a read error. This chain connects TRBV6-5 to TRBJ1-1; 7 bases map to TRBD1. Germline loops: CDR1 MNHEY, CDR2 SVGAGI. The CDR3 totals 14 residues. This CDR3 is CASSDSDRATEAFF. CDR3 nucleotide sequence: TGTGCCAGCAGTGACTCCGACAGGGCCACTGAAGCTTTCTTT.

The J gene is TRBJ2-1, the V gene TRBV4-3; TRBD1 or TRBD2 may be the D gene (5 bases each). V lost 0 bases and J lost 6, with 12 bases in between. Germline loops: CDR1 LGHNA, CDR2 YSLEER. The CDR3 covers 15 residues. The DNA for the CDR3 is TGCGCCAGCAGCCAAGACCGGGACCACTCCAATGAGCAGTTCTTC. It yields the protein CASSQDRDHSNEQFF.

The rearrangement joins TRBV3-1 (or the pseudogene TRBV3-2) to TRBJ2-1; the D is unclear. V was shortened by 4 bases and J by 7 bases, with 26 bases between the two germline ends. Germline V lookup: CDR1 LGHDT, CDR2 YNNKEL (reference sequence). CDR3 length equals 18 residues. The CDR3 bases are TGTGCCAGCAGCCCCGGGCCTCCCACCGTGTCTCCCCATAATGAGCAGTTCTTC. This gives the protein CASSPGPPTVSPHNEQFF.